The present T cell receptor (beta chain) was sequenced within a study of T cells generated in artificial thymic organoids (dated by TCRdb to about 2017). Regarding the study in general: The study compared the TCR alpha and beta CDR3 repertoires of CD8 single positive T cells derived from in vitro artificial thymic organoids against those of naive CD8 T cells from thymus and peripheral blood. Displayed repertoire sequencing data were described as representative of three independent experiments.

Overall study results and their limits: Physiological TCR clonotype diversity, comparable to that of thymic and blood naive CD8 T cells, was observed in organoid-derived CD8 single positive T cells. No skewed Valpha or Vbeta usage appeared in organoid-derived T cells, arguing against dominance of unconventional lineages or clonal expansions.

This clonotype is medium-sized (0.01 to 0.1%) in its sample. There is no known antigen for this receptor. There are no base qualities to consult, and no much larger clone falls within one base. To build the artificial thymic organoids, human HSPCs were aggregated with MS5 murine stromal cells that had been transduced with human DLL1, and the aggregates were cultured at an air-liquid interface. Hematopoietic stem and progenitor cells that were CD34+CD3-, FACS-purified and depleted of residual T cells served as the seed cells for the organoids. The culture medium for the organoids was serum-free RB27, which consists of RPMI 1640 supplemented with B27, FLT3L, IL-7 and ascorbic acid. Before RNA extraction, CD3+TCRalphabeta+CD8 single positive T cells from organoids and thymus were sorted by FACS. For each sample, the RNeasy Micro kit was used to purify total RNA from 40,000 to 200,000 sorted cells, and RNA quality was checked on an Agilent RNA 6000 Nano chip.

The cysteine opens and the phenylalanine closes a CDR3 of 12 amino acids. The CDR3 DNA has 36 bases and is translated from base 1. CDR1 and CDR2, looked up from the germline V gene, are KGHSH and LQKENI. The junction shows trimming of 2 bases on V and 3 bases on J, plus 5 bases between the germline ends. TCRalpha and TCRbeta libraries were amplified in separate semi-nested PCR reactions using Advantage 2 and reverse primers located in the TRAC or TRBC constant regions. Between roughly 3 and 550 ng of total RNA was used as input for first-strand cDNA synthesis. TCR cDNA libraries were generated by 5'-RACE using the SMARTer PCR cDNA Synthesis kit, with a poly-dT primer employed for first-strand synthesis. Each semi-nested reverse primer in the constant region carried a 5-nucleotide sample-specific barcode, and the resulting products were cleaned up with the Zymo DNA Clean and Concentrator-5 kit. As many as ten barcoded samples were combined into a pool, ligated to Illumina adaptors, and sequenced on an Illumina MiSeq as 2 x 150 bp paired-end reads. For the original study's pipeline: After demultiplexing, reads were aligned using BLAT against a custom library built from IMGT containing every combination of human TRAV, TRAJ, TRBV, TRBD and TRBJ. The best BLAT hits were picked using pslCDnaFilter (-maxAligns=1, -ignoreIntrons), and custom Perl scripts were used to calculate clonotype frequencies. The raw public reads went through TCRdb reprocessing: fastp at Q25, MiXCR clone calling, in-frame beta chains kept. Entries are consolidated by CDR3 protein sequence, retaining the most common genes and DNA. None of the V and J calls come from the authors' own analysis; TCRdb made them. This sample has about 8,000 distinct CDR3 sequences in its table, and roughly a quarter of those were observed once. The ten most abundant clones make up roughly 3.3% of the sample.

The sequencing sample was made of naive CD8+ T cells grown in artificial thymic organoids from cord blood stem and progenitor cells. The meaning of the sample's cell subset or site label: CD3+TCRalphabeta+CD8SP T cells; for blood, CD45RO-CCR7+ naive CD8+ T cells. This clonotype was obtained from a human donor who gave cord blood stem cells for thymic organoid culture, a cardiac surgery patient who gave postnatal thymus, or a blood donor (not recorded which). The sequence joins TRBV18 to TRBJ2-7, with the D gene not confidently named. The CDR3 corresponds to CASSPAYYEQYF. The nucleotide sequence is TGTGCCAGCTCACCAGCATACTACGAGCAGTACTTC.